This TCR beta chain was recorded in a study of monozygotic twins with cystic fibrosis listed by TCRdb under 2021. About the investigation overall: Barcoded libraries were prepared from roughly 3 micrograms of fragmented DNA with around 15 PCR cycles. TCR beta repertoires were compared within and between 16 monozygotic twin pairs with cystic fibrosis so that genetic influence on V and J gene usage could be assessed. Made up mostly of children and adolescents, the cohort included ten female and six male twin pairs ranging in age from roughly 2.0 to 40 years, with a median of about 8.6 years. On the day of blood sampling, twins were ranked among 1,060 cohort participants for weight-for-height and for FEVPerc (FEV1 disease centile). Data for three of the twin pairs had been reported earlier in a different context. Overall study outcomes, separate from this receptor: Simpson clonality was found to be generally low (median around 0.0095), suggesting a naive-dominated repertoire, although higher clonality was observed in the most severely affected patients. In 13 of 16 pairs, V gene usage most closely resembled the co-twin's, and the same held for J usage in 8 of 16 pairs, a pattern suggesting genetic constraints. Only a small cohort was studied, and no association of shared CDR3 numbers with age, concordance or disease severity was found. Sharing of nucleotide-identical clonotypes was significantly greater within monozygotic CF twin pairs than between unrelated CF individuals (P = 0.000026, Mann-Whitney).

A note on this clone: There is no known antigen for this receptor. The record has no base qualities; no much larger clone is one base away.

Following the manufacturer's instructions, the researchers used the immunoSEQ immune profiling system to amplify TCR beta CDR3 regions via multiplex PCR. Sequencing was performed on an Illumina NextSeq system. Concerning the study's data processing: Sequence data were processed on the immunoSEQ Analyzer platform, and clonality was calculated as the square root of Simpson's index of productive rearrangements. V and J usage similarity was measured by Jensen-Shannon distance, and CDR3 generation probabilities were computed with OLGA. The researchers looked up shared CDR3 sequences in the immuneACCESS database (August 2020) and in VDJdb (December 2020). TCRdb re-hosts the immuneACCESS table, in-frame sequences only. Its copies lack some clones; in the studies checked, an unresolved V gene accounts for under half of them, and the cause for the rest is not known. The D gene and trimming were derived from the DNA, and the V and J assignments and clone size from that table. The sample table holds approximately 7,200 clones, of which 94% were seen once. The top ten clonotypes cover around 0.58% of the sample.

The CDR1 and CDR2 encoded by the germline V gene (reference sequence) are MNHNY and SVGAGI. The CDR3 numbers 13 residues from cysteine through phenylalanine. Left in the record is the CDR3 DNA by itself, 39 bases read in frame from the first base. V has 6 bases trimmed and J has 8 bases trimmed; junction bases matching no gene number 9. The twin pairs came from the European Cystic Fibrosis Twin and Sibling Study Cohort, which recruited patients from 150 or so CF clinics across 14 European countries. Both zygosity and CFTR genotype were checked in-house, and zygosity was tested with multiplex PCR across nine short tandem repeat loci. Peripheral blood was taken from each twin, and clinical parameters were recorded on the day of blood sampling. Genomic DNA was isolated from peripheral blood cells with phenol/chloroform and kept in TE buffer at 4 degrees C.

Sequencing was performed on blood. The rearrangement joined TRBV6-6 to TRBJ1-1, with TRBD1 identical over 7 junction bases. The source is a boy younger than 10 with cystic fibrosis. CDR3 loop: CASSRGGGVEAFF. The DNA reads TGTGCCAGCAGCCGAGGGGGCGGGGTAGAAGCTTTCTTT.